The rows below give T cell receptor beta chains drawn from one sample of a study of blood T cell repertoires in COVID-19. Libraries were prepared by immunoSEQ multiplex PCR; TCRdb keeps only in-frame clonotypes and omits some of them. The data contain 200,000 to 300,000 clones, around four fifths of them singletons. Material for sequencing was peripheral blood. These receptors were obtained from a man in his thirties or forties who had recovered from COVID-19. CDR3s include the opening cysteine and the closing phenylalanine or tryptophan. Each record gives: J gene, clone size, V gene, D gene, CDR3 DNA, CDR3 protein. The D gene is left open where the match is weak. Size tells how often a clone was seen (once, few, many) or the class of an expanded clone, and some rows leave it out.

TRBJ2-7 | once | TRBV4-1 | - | TGCGCCAGCAGCCAAGGAGGCTTTTACGAGCAGTACTTC | CASSQGGFYEQYF
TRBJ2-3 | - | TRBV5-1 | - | TGCGCCAGCAGCTTGGAGGGGCAGGGAACCACAGATACGCAGTATTTT | CASSLEGQGTTDTQYF
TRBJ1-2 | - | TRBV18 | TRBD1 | TGTGCCAGCTCAGAGGGGGCGGACTATGGCTACACCTTC | CASSEGADYGYTF
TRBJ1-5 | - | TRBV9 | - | TGTGCCAGCAGCGTAGAGCCAAATCAGCCCCAGCATTTT | CASSVEPNQPQHF
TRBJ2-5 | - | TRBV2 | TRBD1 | TGTGCCAGCAGTGAAGGGGCGACAGGGGGGCCGGAGACCCAGTACTTC | CASSEGATGGPETQYF
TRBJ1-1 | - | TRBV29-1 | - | TGCAGCGTCTTAGTCCAGGGGTTTGACACTGAAGCTTTCTTT | CSVLVQGFDTEAFF
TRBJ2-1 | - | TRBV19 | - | TGTGCCAGTAGTATAGTCGGGACTCCGAACAATGAGCAGTTCTTC | CASSIVGTPNNEQFF
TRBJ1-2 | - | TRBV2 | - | TGTGCCAGCAGTTTACAGGTGCAGGGCTACACCTTC | CASSLQVQGYTF
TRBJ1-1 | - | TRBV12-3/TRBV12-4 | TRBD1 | TGTGCCAGCAGTCTGGGACAGGGGGCAGCTTTCTTT | CASSLGQGAAFF
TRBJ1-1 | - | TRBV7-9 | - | TGTGCCAGCAGCTTAAATATACTCTTCACTGAAGCTTTCTTT | CASSLNILFTEAFF
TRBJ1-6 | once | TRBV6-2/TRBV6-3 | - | TGTGCCAGCAGTTCAGAGACAGTTTCACCCCTCCACTTT | CASSSETVSPLHF
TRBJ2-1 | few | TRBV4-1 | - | TGCGCCAGCAGCCAAGATACCGGACAGCTCTCCTACAATGAGCAGTTCTTC | CASSQDTGQLSYNEQFF
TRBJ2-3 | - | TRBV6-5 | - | TGTGCCAGCAGTACTCTAGCGAGCACAGATACGCAGTATTTT | CASSTLASTDTQYF
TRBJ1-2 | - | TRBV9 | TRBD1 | TGTGCCAGCAGCGTAGGGGGACAGGGGTATGGCTACACCTTC | CASSVGGQGYGYTF
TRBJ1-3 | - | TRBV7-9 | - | TGTGCCAGCAGCAACCTGGGGAGGGACGGATTCTCTGGAAACACCATATATTTT | CASSNLGRDGFSGNTIYF
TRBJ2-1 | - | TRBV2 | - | TGTGCCAGCAGTGGTAGGAGGAAAGACAATGAGCAGTTCTTC | CASSGRRKDNEQFF
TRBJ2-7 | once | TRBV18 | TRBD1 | TGTGCCAGCTCAGGGACAGGGGATTACTACGAGCAGTACTTC | CASSGTGDYYEQYF
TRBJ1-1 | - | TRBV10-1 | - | TGCGCCAGCAGTGATCGGGGGGCGACTGAAGCTTTCTTT | CASSDRGATEAFF